The subject of this entry is one T cell receptor (beta chain). Its antigen remains unknown. The record originates from a study of cytotoxic CD8 clonotypes in ibrutinib-treated CLL. Turning to the study itself: Collecting the response samples happened after a median about eleven months of treatment, with a range of 6 to 36. A mean of around 260,000 productive templates and tens of thousands of productive rearrangements was obtained per sample.

Findings of the study overall: Patients had baseline clonality above age-matched healthy donors, and this clonality moved with circulating CD8+ T-cell counts.

Germline CDR1 SGHNT, CDR2 YYREEE (reference sequence). The CDR3 runs 15 residues. V trimming: 2 bases; J trimming: 4 bases; junction bases outside the gene matches: 6. Here immunoSEQ multiplex PCR was the method, and the copy in TCRdb shows in-frame clones only, minus some. The sample has 70,000 to 80,000 clones; 80% are singletons. This TCR derives from a human donor with chronic lymphocytic leukemia. Sequencing was performed on PBMCs, taken at disease progression, from a patient treated with ibrutinib. This chain joins TRBV5-4 and TRBJ2-3, with 8 bases aligning to TRBD1. This CDR3 is CASSFLAGGSDTQYF. The CDR3 nucleotides read TGTGCCAGCAGCTTTTTGGCAGGGGGCTCAGATACGCAGTATTTT. Complete variable domain (other parts from reference TRBV5-4 and TRBJ2-3): ETGVTQSPTHLIKTRGQQVTLRCSSQSGHNTVSWYQQALGQGPQFIFQYYREEENGRGNFPPRFSGLQFPNYSSELNVNALELDDSALYLCASSFLAGGSDTQYFGPGTRLTVL.